The 5 T cell receptor beta chains below were found in one sample sequenced in a study of CXCR3-negative and CXCR3-positive naive CD8 T cells. UMI-labeled 5' RACE TRB cDNA libraries were prepared from the cells. Each CDR3 protein gets one entry in TCRdb, which reprocessed the 5' RACE reads and gives no DNA. The sample table includes around 81,000 distinct CDR3 sequences. Sequenced: naive CXCR3- CD8+ T cells from blood. Subset denoted: CD45RO-CCR7+CD27+CD95- naive CD8+ T cells lacking CXCR3 (TNR3-). The receptors here all came from a human donor in good health. Some clones in this sample may be carry-over from other donors' samples.

The genes are TRBV28 and TRBJ2-5; absent DNA, TCRdb's TRBD1 call cannot be checked. This CDR3 has 13 amino acids. Germline CDR1 reads MDHEN; CDR2 reads SYDVKM. This CDR3 is CASSLYRGETQYF.

CDR3 residues: CASSLGGDLSTDTQYF. The chain combines TRBV7-2 with TRBJ2-3; without DNA, the TCRdb call of TRBD1 cannot be checked. The length of the CDR3 is 16 residues. Germline values: CDR1 SGHTA, CDR2 FQGNSA.

The chain couples TRBV7-9 to TRBJ1-1; TCRdb calls TRBD1, which cannot be checked without DNA. The V gene's germline CDR1 is SEHNR and CDR2 FQNEAQ (reference sequence). The CDR3 length is 13 residues. The CDR3 is CASSLSRGDEAFF.

The chain uses TRBV5-6 and TRBJ2-7; TCRdb indicates TRBD2, and absent DNA this call remains unverified. This CDR3 region has 13 residues. Germline lookup yields CDR1 SGHDT and CDR2 YYEEEE. CDR3 in amino acids: CASMAGGPNEQYF.

The chain employs TRBV29-1 and TRBJ2-1; TCRdb proposes TRBD2, but this gene call is untestable without DNA. The CDR3 is 15 residues long. Germline CDR1 SQVTM, CDR2 ANQGSEA. The CDR3 loop reads CSAVEGGWNYNEQFF.